Sequencing of this T cell receptor beta chain was carried out in a study of technical replicates of blood from four donors. The method was immunoSEQ multiplex PCR; TCRdb's version includes in-frame clones alone and lacks a portion of them. The profile covers tens of thousands of clones, with more than 90% appearing a single time and roughly 4.5% taken by the ten largest. Losses at the gene ends were 4 bases for V and 6 bases for J; bases not matched to a gene: 7. CDR1 and CDR2 (germline): SGHNT, YYREEE (reference sequence). The CDR3 contains 14 residues. This clone occurred once. Source material: PBMCs. This TCR was sampled from a human donor in good health. Some clones in this sample may be carry-over from other donors' samples. The chain employs TRBV5-4 and TRBJ2-1, with 7 nucleotides matching TRBD1. In nucleotides, the CDR3 is TGTGCCAGCAGCAAACAAACAGGGGTCAATGAGCAGTTCTTC. Translation gives CASSKQTGVNEQFF.